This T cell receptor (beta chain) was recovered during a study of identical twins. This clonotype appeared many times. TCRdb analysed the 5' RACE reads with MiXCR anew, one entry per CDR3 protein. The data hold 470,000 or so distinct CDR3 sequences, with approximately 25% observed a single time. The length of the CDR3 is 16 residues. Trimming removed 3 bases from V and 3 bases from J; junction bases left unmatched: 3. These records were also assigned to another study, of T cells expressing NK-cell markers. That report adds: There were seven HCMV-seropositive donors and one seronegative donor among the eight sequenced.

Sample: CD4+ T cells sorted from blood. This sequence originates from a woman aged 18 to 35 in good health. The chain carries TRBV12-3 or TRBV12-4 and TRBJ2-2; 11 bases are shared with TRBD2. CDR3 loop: CASSFGSGGDTGELFF. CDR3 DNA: TGTGCCAGCAGTTTTGGTAGCGGGGGGGACACCGGGGAGCTGTTTTTT.